Shown below are 17 T cell receptor beta chains from a single sample sequenced in a study of CD8+CD57+ T cells in acquired aplastic anemia. Profiling that covered TCR beta VDJ and CDR3 relied on genomic DNA as its template. TCRdb processed the reads anew with MiXCR; each CDR3 protein has one entry. The table lists roughly 130,000 distinct CDR3 sequences, about 46% of them singletons. The specimen sequenced was sorted CD4+, CD8+, or CD8+CD57+ T cells (not recorded which) from PBMCs. These receptors were obtained from a human donor in good health, serving as a control.

The chain combines TRBV7-3 with TRBJ2-5; D is unresolved. Trimming took off 5 bases at V and 0 bases at J, with 10 bases between the two ends. This CDR3 spans 14 amino acids. The germline V gene has CDR1 SGHTA and CDR2 FQGTGA. In nucleotides, the CDR3 is TGTGCCAGCAGCCTAAACGGGCACCAAGAGACCCAGTACTTC. Translating gives CASSLNGHQETQYF.

This clonotype occurred a few times. This rearrangement joins TRBV30 to TRBJ2-1, with 7 nucleotides matching TRBD1. After removal of 3 bases from V and 4 bases from J, the junction contained 6 bases not matched to a gene. Germline lookup yields CDR1 GTSNPN and CDR2 SVGIG (reference sequence). This CDR3 has 14 residues. The CDR3 sequence is CAWRVRGPYNEQFF. CDR3 coding DNA: TGTGCCTGGAGAGTTAGGGGGCCTTACAATGAGCAGTTCTTC.

This clonotype has just one count. One junction end does not reproduce the germline sequence, and a read error may be involved. The chain recombines TRBV2 with TRBJ2-1; TRBD2 might be the D (5 bases). Germline V gives CDR1 SNHLY, CDR2 FYNNEI. The CDR3 consists of 15 residues. In DNA, the CDR3 is TGTGCCAGCAGTGAAGGAGGGTTCCGTTACGATGAGCAGCTCTTC. This codes for CASSEGGFRYDEQLF.

This clonotype was counted between two and nine times. A much more abundant neighbour one base away suggests this may be a read error. As the CDR3 is not closed by the conserved phenylalanine or tryptophan, this likely results from a read error. J is TRBJ1-1 and V is TRBV9; unclear D gene. CDR3 length: 13 residues. Germline V gene sequence: CDR1 SGDLS, CDR2 YYNGEE. Trimming removed 5 bases from V and 2 bases from J, with 10 bases in between. The CDR3 nucleotides are TGTGCCAGCAGAGTATGGGGAAACACTGAAGCTTTCCTT. Translation: CASRVWGNTEAFL.

This clonotype has at least ten counts. V and J are TRBV9 and TRBJ2-3, with D perhaps being TRBD1 or TRBD2 (6 bases each). The CDR3 sequence is 15 residues long. Germline CDR1 SGDLS, CDR2 YYNGEE. The V end was cut by 0 bases, the J end by 3 bases, with 11 bases between. The CDR3 sequence is CASSVARRGTDTQYF. The CDR3 DNA sequence: TGTGCCAGCAGCGTAGCTAGGAGGGGGACAGATACGCAGTATTTT.

J is TRBJ1-1 and V is TRBV29-1; a possible D gene is TRBD1 (5 bases). CDR1 and CDR2 (germline): SQVTM, ANQGSEA. This CDR3 is 17 amino acids long. Deletions cut 1 base from V and 5 bases from J, with 23 bases between. CDR3 bases: TGCAGCGTTGAAGGAGGGGACCGATCGGAGGTGAGGACTGAAGCTTTCTTT. This codes for CSVEGGDRSEVRTEAFF.

The chain links TRBV19 to TRBJ1-1, with D uncertain. The germline V gene encodes CDR1 LNHDA and CDR2 SQIVND (reference sequence). Trimming left V 4 bases short and J 1 base short, with 10 bases between. CDR3 length: 14 amino acids. The CDR3 protein is CASSTTVGNTEAFF. The CDR3 DNA reads as TGTGCCAGTAGTACCACGGTGGGGAACACTGAAGCTTTCTTT.

J is TRBJ1-3 and V is TRBV15, with a weak D call TRBD1 (6 bases). Germline loops: CDR1 LNHNV, CDR2 YYDKDF (reference sequence). The CDR3 is made up of 14 amino acids. Between the trimmed V and J ends, which lost 2 bases and 4 bases, there was a span of 9 bases. The DNA of the CDR3 is TGTGCCACCAGCAGATCAAGGGGGGGAAACACCATATATTTT. The encoded protein is CATSRSRGGNTIYF.

This chain uses TRBV2 with TRBJ2-7, with 10 bases matching TRBD1. V lost 7 bases and J lost 5; bases outside the gene matches: 5. The CDR3 runs to 13 residues. Germline loops: CDR1 SNHLY, CDR2 FYNNEI. The CDR3 reads CASNTGQGNEQYF. CDR3 bases: TGTGCCAGCAATACGGGACAGGGGAACGAGCAGTACTTC. Drawing the rest from reference TRBV2 and TRBJ2-7, the complete variable domain is EPEVTQTPSHQVTQMGQEVILRCVPISNHLYFYWYRQILGQKVEFLVSFYNNEISEKSEIFDDQFSVERPDGSNFTLKIRSTKLEDSAMYFCASNTGQGNEQYFGPGTRLTVT.

The rearrangement joins TRBV7-2 to TRBJ1-2; maybe TRBD1 (5 bases). Trimming cost V 3 bases and J 7 bases, with 9 bases left between them. The length of the CDR3 is 12 residues. CDR1 is SGHTA, CDR2 FQGNSA, per germline. The CDR3 DNA reads TGTGCCAGCAGCTTCATCAGGGTTGGCTACACCTTC. Translation: CASSFIRVGYTF. The entire variable domain, with the rest obtained from reference TRBV7-2 and TRBJ1-2, is as follows: GAGVSQSPSNKVTEKGKDVELRCDPISGHTALYWYRQSLGQGLEFLIYFQGNSAPDKSGLPSDRFSAERTGGSVSTLTIQRTQQEDSAVYLCASSFIRVGYTFGSGTRLTVV.

This clonotype was observed at least ten times. The chain combines TRBV7-2 with TRBJ2-5; D assignment may be TRBD1 or TRBD2 (5 bases each). V was pared by 4 bases and J by 5 bases, with 17 bases between. Germline V gene data show CDR1 as SGHTA and CDR2 as FQGNSA. The CDR3 loop spans 15 amino acids. The CDR3 region is CASSSGAIRSETQYF. Here the CDR3 DNA reads TGTGCCAGCAGCTCCGGGGCTATACGGTCGGAGACCCAGTACTTC.

Ten or more counts support this clonotype. The V gene is TRBV6-2 or TRBV6-3, the J gene TRBJ1-1; D is ambiguous. The CDR3 spans 12 residues. V lost 10 bases and J 0 bases, leaving 9 bases between the germline ends. CDR1 is MNHEY and CDR2 is SVGEGT in the germline V gene. CDR3 DNA sequence: TGTGCCACCCGATTAATGAACACTGAAGCTTTCTTT. Translation gives CATRLMNTEAFF.

This clonotype was counted at least ten times. This chain links TRBV18 with TRBJ1-5; no firm D call. Per the germline V gene, CDR1 is KGHSH and CDR2 is LQKENI. V was clipped by 2 bases and J by 1 base, with 9 bases between them. CDR3 length: 15 amino acids. The CDR3 DNA reads TGTGCCAGCTCACCAACACAGATGAGCAATCAGCCCCAGCATTTT. Its protein is CASSPTQMSNQPQHF.

The V call is TRBV15, the J call TRBJ1-6; 9 bases map to TRBD1. This CDR3 has 14 amino acids. J gave up 7 bases and V 7 bases, and 5 bases lay outside the gene matches. The germline gives CDR1 LNHNV, CDR2 YYDKDF (reference sequence). The CDR3 spells CATKFGTGNSPLHF. In DNA, the CDR3 is TGTGCCACCAAATTCGGGACAGGGAATTCACCCCTCCACTTT.

This clonotype has a count of ten or more. The gene calls are TRBV6-5 and TRBJ1-1; D perhaps matches TRBD1 (6 bases). From germline, CDR1 is MNHEY and CDR2 SVGAGI. V lost 5 bases, J lost 1 base, and 11 bases lay in between. CDR3 length: 14 residues. The DNA of the CDR3 is TGTGCCAGCAGTGGCCAACAGGGGAACACTGAAGCTTTCTTT. Translated, it gives CASSGQQGNTEAFF.

This clonotype turned up a few times. This chain uses TRBV2 with TRBJ2-7; 11 positions match TRBD2. CDR1 is SNHLY and CDR2 is FYNNEI in the germline V gene. The CDR3 length is 13 residues. The V and J ends lost 8 bases and 6 bases, in that order; junction bases with no gene match: 6. DNA of the CDR3: TGTGCCAGCTCTGGACTAGCGGGCGGCGAGCAGTACTTC. Amino acid sequence: CASSGLAGGEQYF. The full variable domain, rest sourced from reference TRBV2 and TRBJ2-7, is EPEVTQTPSHQVTQMGQEVILRCVPISNHLYFYWYRQILGQKVEFLVSFYNNEISEKSEIFDDQFSVERPDGSNFTLKIRSTKLEDSAMYFCASSGLAGGEQYFGPGTRLTVT.

The chain uses TRBV20-1 and TRBJ2-7; either TRBD1 or TRBD2 may supply D (6 bases each). Germline values: CDR1 DFQATT, CDR2 SNEGSKA (reference sequence). The CDR3 length is 12 residues. With 1 base removed from V and 7 bases from J, the gap between germline ends came to 11 bases. The CDR3: CSARGGADEQYF. The CDR3 region has the DNA TGCAGTGCTAGAGGGGGGGCCGATGAGCAGTACTTC.